This T cell receptor beta chain was documented in a study of T cell repertoires in aging, cancer and after chemotherapy. This clonotype was counted only a few times. What it binds is not known. The V end was cut by 9 bases, the J end by 0 bases, with 11 bases between. This CDR3 is built from 13 residues. CDR1 is SGHVS and CDR2 is FNYEAQ in the germline V gene. Peripheral blood genomic DNA, not sorted cells or RNA, was the template. General observations from the study: Compared with age-matched healthy donors, untreated hematological or solid cancer patients showed higher blood TCR clonality.

A mixed TRB-A/B primer pool amplified rearranged TRB by multiplex touch-down PCR. MiXCR was run by TCRdb on the multiplex PCR reads, yielding one entry per CDR3 protein. This repertoire shows roughly 1,500 distinct CDR3 sequences, less than 25% found once; its top ten account for about an eighth. The sample comprised blood. The rearrangement links TRBV7-6 to TRBJ1-1, with D maybe TRBD1 (5 bases). The TCR comes from a human donor with a solid tumor. CDR3 DNA sequence: TGTGCCAGTGGGGCGAGTATGAACACTGAAGCTTTCTTT. This encodes CASGASMNTEAFF. Combining the CDR3 with reference TRBV7-6 and TRBJ1-1 gives the whole variable domain GAGVSQSPRYKVTKRGQDVALRCDPISGHVSLYWYRQALGQGPEFLTYFNYEAQQDKSGLPNDRFSAERPEGSISTLTIQRTEQRDSAMYRCASGASMNTEAFFGQGTRLTVV.